Following are 26 T cell receptor beta chains from one sample sequenced in a study of blood T cell repertoires in COVID-19. Generated by immunoSEQ multiplex PCR, the TCRdb table keeps only in-frame clones and is missing some. The sample has roughly 160,000 clones; 70% to 90% are singletons. The sample consisted of peripheral blood. These receptors were obtained from a woman of 80 years or more with COVID-19, enrolled during active disease.

V and J are TRBV4-1 and TRBJ2-2; no clear D. The V gene's germline CDR1 is MGHRA and CDR2 YSYEKL. The CDR3 has 15 residues. The ends were cut back, 2 bases at V and 1 base at J, with 8 bases in the middle. This chain's CDR3 is CASSQPDKNTGELFF. CDR3 coding DNA: TGCGCCAGCAGCCAACCCGACAAGAACACCGGGGAGCTGTTTTTT.

This clone was counted between two and nine times. This chain links TRBV2 with TRBJ1-1, with 8 bases aligning to TRBD1. From germline, CDR1 is SNHLY and CDR2 FYNNEI. The CDR3 totals 13 residues. Germline trimming cut 6 bases from V and 11 bases from J; bases unmatched to any gene: 11. This CDR3 reads CASSPGQGVRAFF. The CDR3, as DNA: TGTGCCAGCAGCCCAGGACAGGGCGTGCGGGCTTTCTTT.

The chain joins TRBV5-1 to TRBJ2-7, with 11 bases lining up with TRBD1. Trimming at V came to 5 bases and at J to 6 bases, leaving 7 bases not matched to a gene. In germline, CDR1 is SGHRS, CDR2 YFSETQ. This CDR3 has 14 residues. CDR3 DNA: TGCGCCAGCAGACCTCCCGGGACAGGGGGCGAGCAGTACTTC. This translates into CASRPPGTGGEQYF.

V gene TRBV10-3 combines with J gene TRBJ2-1; D not resolved. Germline CDR1 and CDR2: ENHRY and SYGVKD. Trimming removed 3 bases at V and 5 bases at J, with 11 bases between. The CDR3 loop spans 14 amino acids. The chain's CDR3 is CAISDFSLNNEQFF. The CDR3 nucleotides are TGTGCCATCAGTGATTTTTCCCTTAACAATGAGCAGTTCTTC.

This rearrangement joins TRBV7-8 to TRBJ2-7; D not resolved. V shed 5 bases and J shed 1 base, with 12 bases lying between them. The CDR3 contains 14 residues. CDR1 SGHVS and CDR2 FQNEAQ come from the germline V gene. The CDR3 spells CASSETEQSYEQYF. CDR3 sequence (DNA): TGTGCCAGCAGCGAAACGGAGCAGTCCTACGAGCAGTACTTC.

The chain carries TRBV20-1 and TRBJ2-1, with D uncertain. Looked up from germline, CDR1 is DFQATT and CDR2 is SNEGSKA (reference sequence). V shed 7 bases and J shed 10 bases, with 14 bases lying between them. CDR3 size: 11 residues. This chain's CDR3 is CSEVHQKEQFF. The CDR3 nucleotides read TGCAGTGAAGTACACCAGAAGGAGCAGTTCTTC.

This clone appeared a few times. This sequence joins TRBV7-8 and TRBJ1-5; the D gene is possibly TRBD1 (5 bases). V was clipped by 4 bases and J by 6 bases, with 13 bases between them. CDR1 SGHVS and CDR2 FQNEAQ come from the germline V gene. This CDR3 is 14 amino acids long. CDR3: CASSSRQGLQPQHF. The CDR3, as DNA: TGTGCCAGCAGCTCTCGGCAGGGTCTTCAGCCCCAGCATTTT. The variable domain in full, with the rest retrieved from reference TRBV7-8 and TRBJ1-5, is GAGVSQSPRYKVAKRGQDVALRCDPISGHVSLFWYQQALGQGPEFLTYFQNEAQLDKSGLPSDRFFAERPEGSVSTLKIQRTQQEDSAVYLCASSSRQGLQPQHFGDGTRLSIL.

V and J are TRBV12-3 or TRBV12-4 and TRBJ2-7; TRBD1 is a possible D gene (5 bases). V was clipped by 11 bases and J by 2 bases, with 13 bases between them. The CDR3 contains 12 residues. DNA of the CDR3: TGTGCCTCAAAGGGGCAGACCTACGAGCAGTACTTC. Its protein product is CASKGQTYEQYF.

The rearrangement links TRBV18 to TRBJ2-7, with 9 bases matching TRBD2. V shed 1 base and J 6 bases; nucleotides not matched to a gene: 4. In germline, CDR1 is KGHSH, CDR2 LQKENI. The CDR3 extends over 14 amino acids. CDR3 sequence (DNA): TGTGCCAGCTCACCACTTATTAGCGGGGGCGAGCAGTACTTC. This codes for CASSPLISGGEQYF.

V usage is TRBV24-1 and J usage is TRBJ2-5; a weak D match, TRBD1 (6 bases). The V and J ends lost 5 bases and 3 bases respectively, with 9 bases between them. Germline V gene sequence: CDR1 KGHDR, CDR2 SFDVKD. CDR3 length: 13 amino acids. Here the CDR3 reads CATSGAGEETQYF. CDR3 DNA sequence: TGTGCCACCAGTGGAGCAGGGGAAGAGACCCAGTACTTC.

V gene TRBV28 combines with J gene TRBJ1-5; TRBD1 matches 8 bases. This CDR3 spans 18 amino acids. CDR1 MDHEN and CDR2 SYDVKM come from the germline V gene. V dropped 3 bases and J dropped 4; count of bases not matched to a gene: 14. The CDR3 DNA reads TGTGCCAGCAGTTTTCGCGCCGGCAGGACAGGGCTGAATCAGCCCCAGCATTTT. Amino acids: CASSFRAGRTGLNQPQHF.

V gene TRBV7-2 combines with J gene TRBJ2-5; D may be TRBD2 (5 bases). V was clipped by 1 base and J by 5 bases, with 14 bases between them. Germline assignment: CDR1 SGHTA and CDR2 FQGNSA. This CDR3 spans 15 amino acids. CDR3 amino acids: CASSLVGALSETQYF. The CDR3, as DNA: TGTGCCAGCAGCTTAGTGGGAGCCCTTTCTGAGACCCAGTACTTC.

This clone appeared once. This chain connects TRBV6-2 or TRBV6-3 to TRBJ1-6; D gene uncertain. CDR1 and CDR2 from the germline V gene are MNHEY and SVGEGT. The CDR3 has 15 amino acids. Trimming stripped 5 bases from V and 6 bases from J, with 14 bases between. CDR3 residues: CASSITDGLNSPLHF. The CDR3 bases are TGTGCCAGCAGTATCACGGACGGACTTAATTCACCCCTCCACTTT.

This clone has only one observation. The rearrangement links TRBV7-2 to TRBJ2-7, with 10 bases lining up with TRBD2. From germline, CDR1 is SGHTA and CDR2 FQGNSA. The CDR3 extends over 16 amino acids. The junction had 6 bases not matched to a gene; V was cut back by 2 bases and J by 2 bases. The CDR3 region has the DNA TGTGCCAGCAGCTTATCGTCTAGCGGGAGCCCCTACGAGCAGTACTTC. This sequence encodes CASSLSSSGSPYEQYF.

The CDR3 sequence is CASSPPSGRAYEQYF. CDR3 sequence (DNA): TGTGCCAGCAGCCCCCCTAGCGGGAGGGCCTACGAGCAGTACTTC. The chain couples TRBV5-6 to TRBJ2-7; 12 bases fit TRBD2. This CDR3 has 15 amino acids. Germline CDR1 and CDR2: SGHDT and YYEEEE. The junction had 4 bases not matched to a gene; V was cut back by 4 bases and J by 2 bases.

The chain couples TRBV6-1 to TRBJ1-3, with no clear D. The CDR3 totals 13 residues. CDR1 is MNHNS and CDR2 is SASEGT in the germline V gene. The V gene lost 3 bases and the J gene lost 2 bases, with 5 bases spanning the gap. Written as DNA, the CDR3 is TGTGCCAGCAGTGATCTTCCTGGAAACACCATATATTTT. Its protein product is CASSDLPGNTIYF.

This clone was counted only a few times. V and J are TRBV5-6 and TRBJ1-2; TRBD1 matches 10 bases. Germline loops: CDR1 SGHDT, CDR2 YYEEEE. J was trimmed by 4 bases and V by 4 bases; bases with no gene match: 13. CDR3 length equals 17 residues. As DNA, the CDR3 is TGTGCCAGCAGCGTAGTCCCGGGACAGGGGCAAGGCTATGGCTACACCTTC. This sequence encodes CASSVVPGQGQGYGYTF.

This clone was counted a single time. The J gene is TRBJ1-5, the V gene TRBV11-2, with 7 bases aligning to TRBD1. The length of the CDR3 is 15 residues. The V gene end was trimmed by 2 bases and the J gene end by 2 bases; junction bases not matched to a gene: 3. The germline V gene has CDR1 SGHAT and CDR2 FQNNGV. CDR3 DNA sequence: TGTGCCAGCAGCTTATCCGGGACAGGCAATCAGCCCCAGCATTTT. Its translation: CASSLSGTGNQPQHF.

This chain joins TRBV12-3 or TRBV12-4 and TRBJ1-1, with D possibly matching TRBD1 (6 bases). The V end was cut by 7 bases, the J end by 4 bases, with 10 bases between. The CDR3 covers 12 residues. The CDR3: CASIGQITEAFF. The CDR3, as DNA: TGTGCCAGCATCGGACAGATCACTGAAGCTTTCTTT.

This chain uses TRBV6-4 with TRBJ2-2, with no clear D. The CDR3 has 14 residues. Looked up from germline, CDR1 is MRHNA and CDR2 is SNTAGT. Trimming pared 5 bases from V and 1 base from J, leaving 8 bases between. The CDR3 DNA sequence: TGTGCCAGCAGTTCATTGAGGAACACCGGGGAGCTGTTTTTT. Translated, it gives CASSSLRNTGELFF.

The V call is TRBV6-5, the J call TRBJ1-3; D gene uncertain. The CDR3 spans 16 residues. Germline CDR1 and CDR2: MNHEY and SVGAGI. V was pared by 3 bases and J by 3 bases, with 15 bases between. CDR3 DNA: TGTGCCAGCAGTTATAATAATGGCCTTTTTGGAAACACCATATATTTT. This gives the protein CASSYNNGLFGNTIYF.

Comments on this clone: Other DNA sequences of this sample code for an identical CDR3. Here the CDR3 reads CASSLTGGNQPQHF. DNA for the CDR3: TGTGCCAGCAGCTTGACAGGGGGCAATCAGCCCCAGCATTTT. The rearrangement joins TRBV11-2 to TRBJ1-5; TRBD1 agrees at 8 bases. J gave up 2 bases and V 3 bases, and 0 bases lay outside the gene matches. Germline lookup yields CDR1 SGHAT and CDR2 FQNNGV. CDR3 length: 14 residues.

This clone has only one observation. The rearrangement joins TRBV5-6 to TRBJ1-3, with D perhaps TRBD1 (5 bases). V shed 4 bases and J shed 0 bases, with 11 bases lying between them. The CDR3 extends over 15 amino acids. The germline gives CDR1 SGHDT, CDR2 YYEEEE. In DNA form, the CDR3 reads TGTGCCAGCAGCCTGATCAGGGACTCTGGAAACACCATATATTTT. Translated: CASSLIRDSGNTIYF. Supplemented by reference TRBV5-6 and TRBJ1-3, the full variable domain reads DAGVTQSPTHLIKTRGQQVTLRCSPKSGHDTVSWYQQALGQGPQFIFQYYEEEERQRGNFPDRFSGHQFPNYSSELNVNALLLGDSALYLCASSLIRDSGNTIYFGEGSWLTVV.

V gene TRBV3-1 (or the pseudogene TRBV3-2) combines with J gene TRBJ2-4; maybe TRBD1 (6 bases). The CDR3 has 15 residues. V was clipped by 2 bases and J by 3 bases, with 11 bases between them. Per germline, CDR1 LGHDT and CDR2 YNNKEL (reference sequence). CDR3: CASSQLDSDKNIQYF. CDR3 nucleotide sequence: TGTGCCAGCAGCCAATTGGACAGCGACAAAAACATTCAGTACTTC.

The chain carries TRBV19 and TRBJ1-5; tentative D call: TRBD1 (6 bases). The V gene's germline CDR1 is LNHDA and CDR2 SQIVND (reference sequence). The germline V and J ends were trimmed by 5 bases and 5 bases, with 16 bases remaining between them. The CDR3 totals 15 residues. This chain's CDR3 is CASSRNGQTHQPQHF. In DNA form, the CDR3 reads TGTGCCAGTAGTCGGAACGGACAGACGCATCAGCCCCAGCATTTT.

The rearrangement uses TRBV5-1 and TRBJ1-2, with D maybe TRBD1 (5 bases). The CDR3 runs to 13 residues. V lost 0 bases and J lost 4, with 7 bases in between. The germline V gene encodes CDR1 SGHRS and CDR2 YFSETQ. The CDR3 nucleotides are TGCGCCAGCAGCTTGGAGGGGATCTATGGCTACACCTTC. Its protein is CASSLEGIYGYTF.